Following are 2 T cell receptor beta chains from one sample sequenced in a study of beta chain features in type 1 diabetes. The study reverse transcribed the entire isolated RNA, so it sequenced expressed TCRB transcripts. Only in-frame clones appear in the TCRdb table, and some are missing; sequencing was by immunoSEQ multiplex PCR. The sample has fewer than 900,000 clones, under 20% seen once; the top ten hold 0.023%. Input material: naive CD4+ T cells from blood. The receptors here all came from a woman younger than 35 in good health.

This clone showed up just a few times. The chain has TRBV6-5 and TRBJ2-1; TRBD1 matches 7 bases. The V gene end was trimmed by 0 bases and the J gene end by 11 bases; junction bases not matched to a gene: 10. This CDR3 has 15 amino acids. Germline CDR1 reads MNHEY; CDR2 reads SVGAGI. CDR3 residues: CASSYSSQGGRKQFF. CDR3 bases: TGTGCCAGCAGTTACTCGAGCCAAGGGGGCCGAAAGCAGTTCTTC.

This sequence joins TRBV28 and TRBJ1-5; 8 nucleotides match TRBD1. Trimming at V came to 8 bases and at J to 5 bases, leaving 8 bases not matched to a gene. Germline CDR1 MDHEN, CDR2 SYDVKM. The CDR3 totals 14 residues. The CDR3 DNA sequence: TGTGCCAGCTTTGTACAGGGGGACCATCAGCCCCAGCATTTT. It translates to CASFVQGDHQPQHF.